Listed below are T cell receptor beta chains from one sample, sequenced in a study of blood T cell repertoires in COVID-19. Here immunoSEQ multiplex PCR was the method, and the copy in TCRdb shows in-frame clones only, minus some. This table holds 120,000 to 150,000 clones, roughly 81% found once. The sequenced sample consisted of PBMCs or T cells enriched from blood (not recorded which). These receptors came from a woman aged 45-65 years with acute COVID-19. Each CDR3 is given with its conserved first and last residue. A D gene is named only where the DNA matches it firmly. The size of a clone is reported for some rows only, either as once, few or many, or as a class for expanded clones.

>TRBV7-3|.|TRBJ2-1|TRBD2
CASSLSREGYNEQFF
TGTGCCAGCAGCTTATCGAGGGAGGGATACAATGAGCAGTTCTTC
>TRBV30|.|TRBJ1-2|.
CAWSPGGDGYTF
TGTGCCTGGAGTCCCGGGGGAGACGGCTACACCTTC
>TRBV5-8|.|TRBJ1-2|.
CASSIGQYYGYTF
TGTGCCAGCAGCATCGGACAGTACTATGGCTACACCTTC
>TRBV6-5|few|TRBJ2-1|TRBD2
CASTRLAGGAEQFF
TGTGCCAGCACCCGACTAGCCGGGGGGGCCGAGCAGTTCTTC
>TRBV6-5|few|TRBJ1-2|.
CASSLGRANYGYTF
TGTGCCAGCAGTTTGGGCAGGGCTAACTATGGCTACACCTTC
>TRBV6-5|.|TRBJ2-3|.
CASSYAGVGTDTQYF
TGTGCCAGCAGTTACGCAGGGGTAGGCACAGATACGCAGTATTTT
>TRBV6-2/TRBV6-3|few|TRBJ2-7|TRBD1
CASSLALTRDSAYEQYF
TGTGCCAGCAGCCTCGCGCTAACTCGGGACAGCGCCTACGAGCAGTACTTC
>TRBV7-9|once|TRBJ2-7|TRBD2
CASSFPQGGREQYF
TGTGCCAGCAGCTTTCCCCAAGGCGGGAGAGAGCAGTACTTC
>TRBV6-5|.|TRBJ1-5|TRBD1
CASSKDRSHNQPQHF
TGTGCCAGCAGTAAGGACAGGAGCCACAATCAGCCCCAGCATTTT
>TRBV7-3|.|TRBJ2-3|TRBD1
CASSSGQGSLTDTQYF
TGTGCCAGCAGCTCCGGACAGGGGTCGCTCACAGATACGCAGTATTTT
>TRBV6-1|.|TRBJ1-1|.
CASSDRRANTEAFF
TGTGCCAGCAGTGACCGCAGGGCGAACACTGAAGCTTTCTTT
>TRBV9|.|TRBJ2-2|TRBD2
CASSPGLENTGELFF
TGTGCCAGCAGCCCTGGACTAGAGAACACCGGGGAGCTGTTTTTT
>TRBV6-1|.|TRBJ2-5|.
CASTYFGGQETQYF
TGTGCCAGCACCTACTTTGGCGGCCAAGAGACCCAGTACTTC
>TRBV11-2|once|TRBJ2-5|TRBD2
CASSLMAGAGGKETQYF
TGTGCCAGCAGCTTAATGGCGGGAGCGGGCGGCAAAGAGACCCAGTACTTC
>TRBV19|.|TRBJ2-7|.
CASSSAGTGLYEQYF
TGTGCCAGTAGTTCCGCCGGGACTGGACTCTACGAGCAGTACTTC
>TRBV24-1|.|TRBJ2-3|TRBD2
CATSSSGMADTQYF
TGTGCCACCAGTTCTAGCGGGATGGCAGATACGCAGTATTTT
>TRBV28|.|TRBJ1-2|TRBD1
CASRSTAGTGHYGYTF
TGTGCCAGCAGATCCACGGCTGGGACAGGGCACTATGGCTACACCTTC
>TRBV28|.|TRBJ2-5|TRBD1
CASRRGTGGETQYF
TGTGCCAGCAGACGGGGGACAGGCGGAGAGACCCAGTACTTC
>TRBV5-1|once|TRBJ2-5|TRBD1
CASRADRAQETQYF
TGCGCCAGCCGAGCGGACAGGGCCCAAGAGACCCAGTACTTC
>TRBV9|.|TRBJ1-6|.
CASSAGGQHSPLHF
TGTGCCAGCAGCGCGGGTGGACAGCATTCACCCCTCCACTTT
>TRBV4-1|few|TRBJ1-5|.
CASSQEVGGYSNQPQHF
TGCGCCAGCAGCCAAGAAGTGGGGGGTTATAGCAATCAGCCCCAGCATTTT
>TRBV19|.|TRBJ1-2|.
CASSIAVATYGYTF
TGTGCCAGTAGTATAGCGGTCGCTACCTATGGCTACACCTTC
>TRBV20-1|.|TRBJ2-1|.
CTPNRVGEQFF
TGCACCCCCAACCGGGTGGGTGAGCAGTTCTTC
>TRBV7-9|.|TRBJ2-7|TRBD2
CASTQSGRVAEQYF
TGTGCCAGCACCCAAAGCGGGAGGGTGGCAGAGCAGTACTTC
>TRBV6-1|.|TRBJ2-6|.
CASSDRRGGGANVLTF
TGTGCCAGCAGTGATAGACGAGGGGGAGGGGCCAACGTCCTGACTTTC
>TRBV7-2|.|TRBJ1-2|.
CASSPSGGYTF
TGTGCCAGCAGCCCCTCGGGAGGCTACACCTTC
>TRBV4-1|.|TRBJ2-2|TRBD2
CASSLGLAGGLTGELFF
TGCGCCAGCAGCCTGGGACTAGCGGGAGGGTTAACCGGGGAGCTGTTTTTT
>TRBV9|.|TRBJ2-1|TRBD2
CASSFLAVDNEQFF
TGTGCCAGCAGCTTCCTAGCGGTAGACAATGAGCAGTTCTTC
>TRBV18|.|TRBJ1-2|TRBD1
CASSPGQDHGYTF
TGTGCCAGCTCACCAGGACAGGACCATGGCTACACCTTC
>TRBV3-1/TRBV3-2|.|TRBJ1-1|.
CASRGGGTEAFF
TGTGCCAGCAGGGGGGGAGGCACTGAAGCTTTCTTT
>TRBV28|.|TRBJ1-1|.
CASEGNTEAFF
TGTGCCAGCGAGGGGAACACTGAAGCTTTCTTT
>TRBV5-1|.|TRBJ1-1|.
CASSLQMNTEAFF
TGCGCCAGCAGCCTACAGATGAACACTGAAGCTTTCTTT
>TRBV3-1/TRBV3-2|few|TRBJ2-3|.
CASSQGVPTDTQYF
TGTGCCAGCAGCCAAGGAGTCCCAACAGATACGCAGTATTTT
>TRBV9|once|TRBJ2-5|.
CASSVVVPAAGETQYF
TGTGCCAGCAGCGTAGTTGTCCCCGCCGCGGGAGAGACCCAGTACTTC
>TRBV7-2|.|TRBJ2-2|TRBD1
CASSQATGWTGELFF
TGTGCCAGCAGCCAAGCGACAGGGTGGACCGGGGAGCTGTTTTTT
>TRBV11-3|.|TRBJ1-1|.
CASSPTDSVKAFF
TGTGCCAGCAGCCCGACCGACTCGGTGAAAGCTTTCTTT
>TRBV9|.|TRBJ2-2|TRBD2
CASSPRGAGYTGELFF
TGTGCCAGCAGCCCCCGAGGAGCGGGATACACCGGGGAGCTGTTTTTT
>TRBV29-1|.|TRBJ1-2|TRBD1
CSVLRGLGGAGSGYTF
TGCAGCGTTCTTCGGGGGTTAGGGGGCGCCGGGAGTGGCTACACCTTC
>TRBV6-1|.|TRBJ1-5|TRBD1
CASSANRDRGFQPQHF
TGTGCCAGCAGTGCCAACAGGGACAGGGGATTTCAGCCCCAGCATTTT
>TRBV19|.|TRBJ1-6|.
CASRPGGGQNSPLHF
TGTGCCAGTCGGCCGGGGGGGGGTCAGAATTCACCCCTCCACTTT
>TRBV11-2|.|TRBJ2-7|TRBD2
CASSFGRGSGTSSKQYF
TGTGCCAGCAGCTTCGGGCGAGGGTCCGGGACTAGCAGTAAGCAGTACTTC
>TRBV5-1|.|TRBJ2-2|.
CASSTRDMTGELFF
TGCGCCAGCAGCACCCGGGACATGACCGGGGAGCTGTTTTTT
>TRBV3-1/TRBV3-2|.|TRBJ1-2|.
CASSQDYVVSAVRGYTF
TGTGCCAGCAGCCAAGATTATGTAGTGTCGGCGGTCCGCGGCTACACCTTC
>TRBV30|.|TRBJ1-1|.
CAWSPLWEGKTEAFF
TGTGCCTGGAGTCCTCTTTGGGAGGGTAAGACTGAAGCTTTCTTT
>TRBV7-2|.|TRBJ1-2|.
CASSPSRRSGYTF
TGTGCCAGCAGCCCCTCGAGGAGGTCCGGCTACACCTTC